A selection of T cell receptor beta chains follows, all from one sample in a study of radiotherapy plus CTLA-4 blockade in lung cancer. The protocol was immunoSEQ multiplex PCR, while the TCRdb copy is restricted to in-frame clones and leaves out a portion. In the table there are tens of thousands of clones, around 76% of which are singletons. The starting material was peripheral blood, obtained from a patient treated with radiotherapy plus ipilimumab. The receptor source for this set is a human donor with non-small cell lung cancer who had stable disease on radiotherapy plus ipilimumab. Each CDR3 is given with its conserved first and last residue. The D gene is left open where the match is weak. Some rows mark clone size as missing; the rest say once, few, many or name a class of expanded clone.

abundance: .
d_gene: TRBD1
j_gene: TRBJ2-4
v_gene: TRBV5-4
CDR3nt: TGTGCCAGCAGTTCTCAACGAAGTGGACAGGGGGGTAACTTC
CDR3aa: CASSSQRSGQGGNF

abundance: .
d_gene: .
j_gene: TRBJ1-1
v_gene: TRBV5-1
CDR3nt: TGCGCCAGCAGCTCCCGGGGGGACCCTGACACTGAAGCTTTCTTT
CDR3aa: CASSSRGDPDTEAFF

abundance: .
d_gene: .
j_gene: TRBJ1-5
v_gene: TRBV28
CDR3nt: TGTGCCAGCAGTTTTGGGACAAGTTATAGCAATCAGCCCCAGCATTTT
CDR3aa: CASSFGTSYSNQPQHF

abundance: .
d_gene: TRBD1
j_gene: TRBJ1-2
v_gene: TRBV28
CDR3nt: TGTGCCAGCTCGATGGTGGGACAGGGCTATGGCTACACCTTC
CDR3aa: CASSMVGQGYGYTF

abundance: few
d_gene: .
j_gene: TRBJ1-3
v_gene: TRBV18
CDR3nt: TGTGCCAGCTCAGAAGGAAACACCATATATTTT
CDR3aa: CASSEGNTIYF

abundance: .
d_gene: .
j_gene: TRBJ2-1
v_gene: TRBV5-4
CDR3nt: TGTGCCAGCAGCTTGGACCCCGCCGGGAGACACAATGAGCAGTTCTTC
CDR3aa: CASSLDPAGRHNEQFF

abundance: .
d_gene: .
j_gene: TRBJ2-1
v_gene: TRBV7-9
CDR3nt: TGTGCCAGCAGCTTAGCGGGGTCCTACAATGAGCAGTTCTTC
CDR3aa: CASSLAGSYNEQFF

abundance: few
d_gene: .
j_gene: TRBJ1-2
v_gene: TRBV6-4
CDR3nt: TGTGCCAGCAGTGCGGACGGGACTAACTATGGCTACACCTTC
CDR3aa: CASSADGTNYGYTF

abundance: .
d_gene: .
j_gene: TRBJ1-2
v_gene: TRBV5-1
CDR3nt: TGCGCCAGCAGCGGATATTCGGACCCTGGGTTAGATGGCTACACCTTC
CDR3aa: CASSGYSDPGLDGYTF

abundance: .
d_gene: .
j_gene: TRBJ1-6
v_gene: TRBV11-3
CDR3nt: TGTGCCAGCAGCTTGGGGAGCGACTCACCCCTCCACTTT
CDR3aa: CASSLGSDSPLHF

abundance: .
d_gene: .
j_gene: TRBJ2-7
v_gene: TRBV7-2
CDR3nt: TGTGCCAGCAGCTTATTCTACGAGCAGTACTTC
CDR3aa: CASSLFYEQYF

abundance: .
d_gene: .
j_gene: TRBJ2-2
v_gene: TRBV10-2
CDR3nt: TGCGCCAGCACGGCGGGGCTCACCGGGGAGCTGTTTTTT
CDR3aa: CASTAGLTGELFF

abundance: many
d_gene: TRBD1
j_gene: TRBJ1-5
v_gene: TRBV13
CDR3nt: TGTGCCAGCAGCTTAGGCAGGGGGGCCCTTCAGCCCCAGCATTTT
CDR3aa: CASSLGRGALQPQHF

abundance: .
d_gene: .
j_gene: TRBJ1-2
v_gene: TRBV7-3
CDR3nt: TGTGCCAGCTCCCCCTCCCTTACAGGTTTCGTCGGCTACACCTTC
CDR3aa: CASSPSLTGFVGYTF

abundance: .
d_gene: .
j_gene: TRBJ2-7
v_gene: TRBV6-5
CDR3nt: TGTGCCAGCAGTTACTCGCATAGGGGATCTTACGAGCAGTACTTC
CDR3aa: CASSYSHRGSYEQYF

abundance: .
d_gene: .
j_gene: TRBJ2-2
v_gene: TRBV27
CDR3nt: TGTGCCAGCAGTCTGTATGGGGGCTCGAACACCGGGGAGCTGTTTTTT
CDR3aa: CASSLYGGSNTGELFF

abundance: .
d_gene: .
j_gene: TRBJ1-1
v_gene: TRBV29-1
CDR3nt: TGCAGCGTATTTGGGGGTGGCCACACTGAAGCTTTCTTT
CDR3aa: CSVFGGGHTEAFF

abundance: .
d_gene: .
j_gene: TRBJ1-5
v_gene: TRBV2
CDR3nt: TGTGCCAGCAGTGAACGGGGCCCACAGCCCCAGCATTTT
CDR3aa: CASSERGPQPQHF

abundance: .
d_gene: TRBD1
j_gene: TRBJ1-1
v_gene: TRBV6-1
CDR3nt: TGTGCCAGCAGGGAACAGGGGGACACTGAAGCTTTCTTT
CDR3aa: CASREQGDTEAFF

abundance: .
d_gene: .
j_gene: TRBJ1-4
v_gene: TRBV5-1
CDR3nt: TGCGCCAGCAGCTATGGACGGCTAACTAATGAAAAACTGTTTTTT
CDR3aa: CASSYGRLTNEKLFF

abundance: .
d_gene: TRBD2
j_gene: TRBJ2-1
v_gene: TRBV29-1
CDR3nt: TGCAGCGTTGATTCGCTAGCGGGATACAATGAGCAGTTCTTC
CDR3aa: CSVDSLAGYNEQFF

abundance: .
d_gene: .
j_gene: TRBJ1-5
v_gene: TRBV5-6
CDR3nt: TGTGCCAGCAGCTTGGGATTTAGCAATCAGCCCCAGCATTTT
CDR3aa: CASSLGFSNQPQHF

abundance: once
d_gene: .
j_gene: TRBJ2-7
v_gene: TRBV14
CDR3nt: TGTGCCAGCAGCCATTCTCTTGCCTCCAGCTCCTACGAGCAGTACTTC
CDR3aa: CASSHSLASSSYEQYF

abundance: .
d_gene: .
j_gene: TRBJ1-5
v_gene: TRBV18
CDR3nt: TGTGCCAGCTCACCAATGGTGGCGGGTATTAATCAGCCCCAGCATTTT
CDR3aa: CASSPMVAGINQPQHF

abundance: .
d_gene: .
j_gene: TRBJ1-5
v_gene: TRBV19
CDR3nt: TGTGCCAGCATGGACGGAGTCAATCAGCCCCAGCATTTT
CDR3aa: CASMDGVNQPQHF

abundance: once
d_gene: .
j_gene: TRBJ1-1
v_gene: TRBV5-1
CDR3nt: TGCGCCAGCAGCTACCCCGTACAGGGCGAAGCTTTCTTT
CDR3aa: CASSYPVQGEAFF

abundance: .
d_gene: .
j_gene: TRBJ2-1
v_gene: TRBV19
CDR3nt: TGTGCCAGTAGTGATCAAAGCTCCTACAATGAGCAGTTCTTC
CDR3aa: CASSDQSSYNEQFF

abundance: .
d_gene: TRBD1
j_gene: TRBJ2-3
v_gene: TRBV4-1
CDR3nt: TGCGCCAGCAGCCAACATCAGGGGGCTGACACAGATACGCAGTATTTT
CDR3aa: CASSQHQGADTDTQYF

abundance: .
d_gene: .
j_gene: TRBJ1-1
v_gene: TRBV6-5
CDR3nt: TGTGCCAGCAGTTTAAGGGGTGGGCACACTGAAGCTTTCTTT
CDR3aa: CASSLRGGHTEAFF

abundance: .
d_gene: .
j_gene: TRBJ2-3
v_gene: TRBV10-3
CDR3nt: TGTGCCATCAGTGAGCCCAAGCAGGGAACAGATACGCAGTATTTT
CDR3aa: CAISEPKQGTDTQYF

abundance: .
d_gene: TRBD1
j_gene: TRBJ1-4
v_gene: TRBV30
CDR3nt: TGTGTCTGGGGGGGAGACAGGGGATTCGAAAAACTGTTTTTT
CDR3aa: CVWGGDRGFEKLFF

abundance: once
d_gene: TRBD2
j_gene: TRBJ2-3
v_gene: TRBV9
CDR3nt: TGTGCCAGCAGCGTAGCCCTGACTAGCTCAGATACGCAGTATTTT
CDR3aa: CASSVALTSSDTQYF

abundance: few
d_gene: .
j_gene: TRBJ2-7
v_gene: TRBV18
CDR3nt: TGTGCCAGCTCATCCGGGGTCTCCTACGAGCAGTACTTC
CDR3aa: CASSSGVSYEQYF

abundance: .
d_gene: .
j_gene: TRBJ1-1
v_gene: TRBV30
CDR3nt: TGTGCCTGGAGTGTACGGAACACTGAAGCTTTCTTT
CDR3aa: CAWSVRNTEAFF

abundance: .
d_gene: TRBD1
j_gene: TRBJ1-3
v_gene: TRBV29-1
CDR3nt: TGCAGCGTCGGGACAGGGTCTGGAAACACCATATATTTT
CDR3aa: CSVGTGSGNTIYF

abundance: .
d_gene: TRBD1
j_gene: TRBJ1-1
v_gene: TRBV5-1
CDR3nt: TGCGCCAGCAGCCCGGGACAGGTGAACACTGAAGCTTTCTTT
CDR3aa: CASSPGQVNTEAFF

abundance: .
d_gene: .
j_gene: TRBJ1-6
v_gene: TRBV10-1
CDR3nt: TGCGCCAGCAGTGAGGGACAGCTCTATAATTCACCCCTCCACTTT
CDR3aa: CASSEGQLYNSPLHF

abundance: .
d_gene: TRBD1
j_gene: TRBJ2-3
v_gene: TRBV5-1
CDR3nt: TGCGCCAGCAGCTTGGTCGGGACAGGGGCAGATACGCAGTATTTT
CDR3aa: CASSLVGTGADTQYF

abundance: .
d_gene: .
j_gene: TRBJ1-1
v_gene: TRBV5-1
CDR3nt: TGCGCCAGCAGCCTACCCCTGGACACTGAAGCTTTCTTT
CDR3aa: CASSLPLDTEAFF

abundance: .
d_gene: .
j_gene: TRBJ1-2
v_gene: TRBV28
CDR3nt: TGTGCCAGCAGTTTCGGGGGAGCTAACTATGGCTACACCTTC
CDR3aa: CASSFGGANYGYTF

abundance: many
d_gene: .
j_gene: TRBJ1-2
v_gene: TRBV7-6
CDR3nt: TGTGCCAGCAGCTTAACGGGGGACTATGGCTACACCTTC
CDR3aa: CASSLTGDYGYTF

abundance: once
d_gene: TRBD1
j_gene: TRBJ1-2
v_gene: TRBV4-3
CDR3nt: TGCGCCAGCAGCCAAGTCGAGGCAGGGGGCTTTGGCTACACCTTC
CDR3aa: CASSQVEAGGFGYTF

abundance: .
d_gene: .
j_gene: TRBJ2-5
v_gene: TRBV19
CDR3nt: TGTGCCAGTAGCCGGGGGTCTGGACCTCAAGAGACCCAGTACTTC
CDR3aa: CASSRGSGPQETQYF

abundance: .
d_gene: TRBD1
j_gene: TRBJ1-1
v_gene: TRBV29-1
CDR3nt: TGCAGCGTGGATAGACAGGGCCCCGGAGCTTTCTTT
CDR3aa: CSVDRQGPGAFF

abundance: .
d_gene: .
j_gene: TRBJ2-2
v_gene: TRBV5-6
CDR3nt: TGTGCCAGCAGCTTGGAAATTGGGGGGTTCGGGGAGCTGTTTTTT
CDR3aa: CASSLEIGGFGELFF

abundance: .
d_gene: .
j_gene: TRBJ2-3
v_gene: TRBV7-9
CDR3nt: TGTGCCAGCAGCTTAGACGGCCAGCTTTCCTTCACAGATACGCAGTATTTT
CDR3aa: CASSLDGQLSFTDTQYF

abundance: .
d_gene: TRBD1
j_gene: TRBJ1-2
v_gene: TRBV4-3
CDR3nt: TGCGCCAGCAGCCAAGTACCAGGGGGCTTAGTTGGCTACACCTTC
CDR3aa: CASSQVPGGLVGYTF

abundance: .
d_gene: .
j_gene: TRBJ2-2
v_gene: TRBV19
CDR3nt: TGTGCCAGTAGTAACCCGAACACCGGGGAGCTGTTTTTT
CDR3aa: CASSNPNTGELFF

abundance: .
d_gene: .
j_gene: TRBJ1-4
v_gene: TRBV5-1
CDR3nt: TGCGCCAGCAGCTTCGCCGGGGGGCGACGAACTAATGAAAAACTGTTTTTT
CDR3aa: CASSFAGGRRTNEKLFF

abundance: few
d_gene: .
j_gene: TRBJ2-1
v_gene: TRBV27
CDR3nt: TGTGCCAGCAGATATGGGAGCTCCTACAATGAGCAGTTCTTC
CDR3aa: CASRYGSSYNEQFF